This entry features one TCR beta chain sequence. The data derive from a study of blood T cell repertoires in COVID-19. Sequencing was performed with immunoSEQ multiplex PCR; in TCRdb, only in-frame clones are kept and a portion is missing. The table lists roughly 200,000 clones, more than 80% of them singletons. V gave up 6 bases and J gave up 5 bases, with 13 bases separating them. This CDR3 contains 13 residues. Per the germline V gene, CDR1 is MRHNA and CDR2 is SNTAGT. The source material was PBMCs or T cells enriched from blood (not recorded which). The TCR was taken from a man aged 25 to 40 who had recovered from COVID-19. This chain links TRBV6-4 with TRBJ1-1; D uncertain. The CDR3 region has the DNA TGTGCCAGCAGCGCGACACAAGGAACTGAAGCTTTCTTT. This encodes CASSATQGTEAFF.